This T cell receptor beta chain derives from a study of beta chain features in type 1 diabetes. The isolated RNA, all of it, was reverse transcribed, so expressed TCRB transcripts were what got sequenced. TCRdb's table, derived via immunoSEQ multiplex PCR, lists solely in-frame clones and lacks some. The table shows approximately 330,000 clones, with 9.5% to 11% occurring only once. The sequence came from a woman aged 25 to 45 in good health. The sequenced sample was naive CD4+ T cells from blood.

CDR3 sequence: CASSPGQGAWYEQYF. As DNA, the CDR3 is TGTGCCAGCTCACCTGGACAGGGGGCTTGGTACGAGCAGTACTTC. This chain joins TRBV18 and TRBJ2-7; 11 bases map to TRBD1. Per germline, CDR1 KGHSH and CDR2 LQKENI. V trimming: 3 bases; J trimming: 4 bases; junction bases outside the gene matches: 5. CDR3 length equals 15 residues.